One TCR beta chain is described in this entry. Per the study methods: Reference gene primer amplification gave nucleated cell count estimates. Profiled with immunoSEQ multiplex PCR; TCRdb holds only in-frame clones, not every one. The DNA gave D and trimming, while V, J and clone size come from that table. The sample holds about 220,000 clones, more than 75% seen once. The sample originates from a study of blood T cell repertoires in COVID-19. Study as a whole: Sites across the United States, Italy and Spain contributed samples from acute and convalescent COVID-19.

CDR1 is LGHNT and CDR2 is FRNRAP in the germline V gene. The CDR3 runs to 15 residues. V was trimmed by 7 bases and J by 5 bases, leaving 20 bases between them. The gene calls are TRBV12-5 and TRBJ2-5; D might be TRBD2 (6 bases). The receptor comes from an elderly woman with COVID-19, enrolled during active disease. Material: peripheral blood. DNA of the CDR3: TGTGCTAGTGCCCCGACCGGGGGTCGGAGGGAGACCCAGTACTTC. This encodes CASAPTGGRRETQYF. Full variable domain (missing parts from reference TRBV12-5 and TRBJ2-5): DARVTQTPRHKVTEMGQEVTMRCQPILGHNTVFWYRQTMMQGLELLAYFRNRAPLDDSGMPKDRFSAEMPDATLATLKIQPSEPRDSAVYFCASAPTGGRRETQYFGPGTRLLVL.